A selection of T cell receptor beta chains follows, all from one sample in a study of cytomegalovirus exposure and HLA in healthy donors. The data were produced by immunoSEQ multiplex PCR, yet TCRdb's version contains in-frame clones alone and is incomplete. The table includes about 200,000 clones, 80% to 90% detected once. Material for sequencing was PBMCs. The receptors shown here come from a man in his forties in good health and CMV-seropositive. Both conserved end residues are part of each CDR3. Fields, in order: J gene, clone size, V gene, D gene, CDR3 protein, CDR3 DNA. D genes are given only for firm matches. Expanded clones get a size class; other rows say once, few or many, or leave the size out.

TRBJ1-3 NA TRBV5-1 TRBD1 CASSQDRVIDPGNTIYF TGCGCCAGCAGCCAAGACAGGGTTATTGATCCTGGAAACACCATATATTTT
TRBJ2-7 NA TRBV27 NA CASRDNSYEQYF TGTGCCAGCAGGGACAACTCCTACGAGCAGTACTTC
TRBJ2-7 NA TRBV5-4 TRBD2 CASSPPRLAGVYEQYF TGTGCCAGCAGCCCCCCTCGACTAGCGGGAGTCTACGAGCAGTACTTC
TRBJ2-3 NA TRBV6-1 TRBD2 CASSRTSGSADTQYF TGTGCCAGCAGTCGGACTAGCGGGAGCGCAGATACGCAGTATTTT
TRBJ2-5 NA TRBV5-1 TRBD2 CASSYLGLAGGRSQETQYF TGCGCCAGCAGCTACTTAGGACTAGCGGGAGGCCGAAGTCAAGAGACCCAGTACTTC
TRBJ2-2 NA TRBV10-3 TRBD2 CAISGRGDTGELFF TGTGCCATCAGCGGGAGGGGCGACACCGGGGAGCTGTTTTTT
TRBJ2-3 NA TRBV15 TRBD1 CATSSSGGFNTDTQYF TGTGCCACCAGCAGCTCAGGGGGCTTTAACACAGATACGCAGTATTTT
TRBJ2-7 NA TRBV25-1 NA CASSEAGVRYEQYF TGTGCCAGCAGTGAAGCCGGGGTTAGGTACGAGCAGTACTTC
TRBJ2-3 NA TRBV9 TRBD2 CASSVEPGGTTDTQYF TGTGCCAGCAGCGTAGAGCCGGGAGGGACGACAGATACGCAGTATTTT
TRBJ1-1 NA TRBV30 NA CAWSAVLDTEAFF TGTGCCTGGAGTGCCGTACTGGACACTGAAGCTTTCTTT
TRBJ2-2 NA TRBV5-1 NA CASSLTGSDTGELFF TGCGCCAGCAGCTTGACAGGGAGCGACACCGGGGAGCTGTTTTTT
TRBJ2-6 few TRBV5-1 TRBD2 CASSSWTSGTGANVLTF TGCGCCAGCAGCTCGTGGACTAGCGGGACAGGGGCCAACGTCCTGACTTTC
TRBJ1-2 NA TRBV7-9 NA CASSSPDQGVYGYTF TGTGCCAGCAGCTCGCCGGACCAGGGCGTCTATGGCTACACCTTC
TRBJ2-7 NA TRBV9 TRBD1 CASSVAPGGASGEQYF TGTGCCAGCAGCGTAGCCCCAGGGGGCGCCTCAGGCGAGCAGTACTTC
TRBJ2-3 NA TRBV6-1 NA CASSEGGGLDTQYF TGTGCCAGCAGTGAGGGTGGAGGGCTAGATACGCAGTATTTT
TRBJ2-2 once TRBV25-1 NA CASSESLGTGDSTGELFF TGTGCCAGCAGTGAATCCCTAGGAACAGGGGACTCCACCGGGGAGCTGTTTTTT
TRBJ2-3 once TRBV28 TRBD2 CASSGGGTDTQYF TGTGCCAGCAGTGGGGGGGGGACAGATACGCAGTATTTT
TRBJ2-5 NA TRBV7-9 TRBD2 CASSLGALAGGPEETQYF TGTGCCAGCAGCTTAGGGGCGCTAGCGGGAGGGCCGGAAGAGACCCAGTACTTC
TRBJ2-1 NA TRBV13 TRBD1 CASSTDRASYNEQFF TGTGCCAGCAGCACCGACAGGGCGTCCTACAATGAGCAGTTCTTC
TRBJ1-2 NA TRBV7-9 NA CASSLLDGGQHGYTF TGTGCCAGCAGCTTATTAGACGGGGGGCAACATGGCTACACCTTC
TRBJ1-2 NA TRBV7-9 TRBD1 CASSLGQGNGYTF TGTGCCAGCAGCTTAGGACAGGGAAACGGCTACACCTTC
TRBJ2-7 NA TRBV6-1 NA CASREVYEQYF TGTGCCAGCAGAGAGGTCTACGAGCAGTACTTC
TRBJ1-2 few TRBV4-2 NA CASSQDPFYGYTF TGTGCCAGCAGCCAAGATCCCTTTTATGGCTACACCTTC
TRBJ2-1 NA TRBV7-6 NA CASSLGWSGNNEQFF TGTGCCAGCAGCTTAGGGTGGAGTGGAAACAATGAGCAGTTCTTC
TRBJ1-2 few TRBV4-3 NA CASSQLQTANYGYTF TGCGCCAGCAGCCAACTCCAGACAGCCAACTATGGCTACACCTTC
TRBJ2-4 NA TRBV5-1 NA CASSSSRRGEIQYF TGCGCCAGCAGCTCATCTAGGAGGGGAGAGATTCAGTACTTC
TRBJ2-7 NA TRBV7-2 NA CASSTRLGHEQYF TGTGCCAGCAGCACTCGCCTGGGGCACGAGCAGTACTTC
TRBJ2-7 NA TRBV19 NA CASKYGQGLSYEQYF TGTGCCAGTAAATATGGTCAGGGGCTATCCTACGAGCAGTACTTC
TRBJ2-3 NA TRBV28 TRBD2 CASSLFGAGESTDTQYF TGTGCCAGCAGTTTATTTGGAGCGGGAGAGAGCACAGATACGCAGTATTTT
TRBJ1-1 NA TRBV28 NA CASTVGGVNTEAFF TGTGCCAGCACGGTGGGAGGGGTGAACACTGAAGCTTTCTTT
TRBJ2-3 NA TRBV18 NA CASSPSISTDTQYF TGTGCCAGCTCACCAAGCATTAGCACAGATACGCAGTATTTT
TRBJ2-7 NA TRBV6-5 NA CASSATSSYEQYF TGTGCCAGCAGTGCGACTAGTAGCTACGAGCAGTACTTC
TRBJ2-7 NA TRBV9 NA CASSPRSTLGEQYF TGTGCCAGCAGCCCCCGGTCGACCCTCGGGGAGCAGTACTTC
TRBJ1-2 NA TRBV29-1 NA CSVEDQYRGGRYTF TGCAGCGTTGAAGATCAGTATAGGGGAGGGAGGTACACCTTC
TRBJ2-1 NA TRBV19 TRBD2 CASSIAGGPRTYNEQFF TGTGCCAGTAGTATAGCGGGAGGGCCTCGGACCTACAATGAGCAGTTCTTC
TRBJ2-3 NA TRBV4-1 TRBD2 CASSRLTSGSTDTQYF TGCGCCAGCAGCCGCCTTACTAGCGGTAGCACAGATACGCAGTATTTT
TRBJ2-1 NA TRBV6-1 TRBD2 CASSDLAGVLQYNEQFF TGTGCCAGCAGTGATTTAGCGGGAGTCCTACAGTACAATGAGCAGTTCTTC
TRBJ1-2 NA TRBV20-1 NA CSAQGSYGYTF TGCAGTGCTCAGGGATCCTATGGCTACACCTTC
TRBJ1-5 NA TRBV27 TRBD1 CASSLFSRDRGNQPQHF TGTGCCAGCAGTCTTTTTTCCAGAGACAGGGGAAATCAGCCCCAGCATTTT
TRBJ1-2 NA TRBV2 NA CASSEREKYGYTF TGTGCCAGCAGTGAGAGGGAGAAATATGGCTACACCTTC
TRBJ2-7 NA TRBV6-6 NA CASKLGYEQYF TGTGCCAGCAAGCTAGGTTACGAGCAGTACTTC
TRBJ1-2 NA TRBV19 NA CASSIEGRFSYGYTF TGTGCCAGTAGTATAGAGGGCAGATTCTCCTATGGCTACACCTTC
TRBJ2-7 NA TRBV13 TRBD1 CASSSGTGAREQYF TGTGCCAGCAGCTCCGGGACAGGGGCGAGGGAGCAGTACTTC
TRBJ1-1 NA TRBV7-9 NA CASSPLATEAFF TGTGCCAGCAGCCCACTCGCCACTGAAGCTTTCTTT
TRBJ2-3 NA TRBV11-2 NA CASSFSGLGDADTQYF TGTGCCAGCAGCTTCTCTGGGCTAGGGGATGCAGATACGCAGTATTTT
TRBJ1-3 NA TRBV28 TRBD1 CASSLGDSSFGNTIYF TGTGCCAGCAGTTTGGGGGACAGTTCCTTTGGAAACACCATATATTTT
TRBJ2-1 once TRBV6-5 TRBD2 CASSFSTSGTLNEQFF TGTGCCAGCAGTTTCTCAACTAGCGGGACTCTTAATGAGCAGTTCTTC
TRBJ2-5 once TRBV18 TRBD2 CASSPLAGETQYF TGTGCCAGCTCACCATTAGCGGGCGAGACCCAGTACTTC
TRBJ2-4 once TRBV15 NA CATSRAGGSDKNIQYF TGTGCCACCAGCAGAGCAGGGGGGTCTGACAAAAACATTCAGTACTTC
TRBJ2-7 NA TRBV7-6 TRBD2 CASSLGGASGTYEQYF TGTGCCAGCAGCTTGGGGGGAGCTAGCGGGACCTACGAGCAGTACTTC
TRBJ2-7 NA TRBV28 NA CASTTQGKYEQYF TGTGCCAGCACTACTCAGGGGAAGTACGAGCAGTACTTC
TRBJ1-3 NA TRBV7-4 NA CASSFPVGALGNTIYF TGTGCCAGCAGCTTCCCCGTTGGGGCGTTAGGAAACACCATATATTTT
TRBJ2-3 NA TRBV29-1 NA CSVAGGTDTQYF TGCAGCGTTGCCGGCGGGACAGATACGCAGTATTTT
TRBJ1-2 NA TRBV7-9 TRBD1 CASRLKVDSPGGGYTF TGTGCCAGCAGGCTTAAAGTGGACAGCCCAGGGGGTGGCTACACCTTC
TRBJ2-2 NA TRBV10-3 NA CAISESLVPGELFF TGTGCCATCAGTGAGTCATTAGTCCCCGGGGAGCTGTTTTTT